The 20 T cell receptor beta chains reported below all come from one sample, sequenced in a study of CD8+ T cells in alopecia areata. Extraction and reverse transcription of RNA yielded cDNA as the sequencing template. TCRdb's copy holds only in-frame clones and misses some; the assay was immunoSEQ multiplex PCR. In the table there are approximately 150,000 clones, 87% of which are singletons. The sample in question was CD8+ T cells sorted from blood, obtained at week 0. Receptors were obtained from a human donor with alopecia areata.

The V call is TRBV11-2, the J call TRBJ2-1; D remains unclear. Germline values: CDR1 SGHAT, CDR2 FQNNGV. There are 16 residues in the CDR3. V lost 6 bases and J 1 base, leaving 16 bases between the germline ends. CDR3 residues: CASRDPGGLSYNEQFF. In DNA, the CDR3 is TGTGCCAGCAGGGACCCCGGTGGCTTGTCCTACAATGAGCAGTTCTTC. The full variable domain, completed using reference TRBV11-2 and TRBJ2-1, is EAGVAQSPRYKIIEKRQSVAFWCNPISGHATLYWYQQILGQGPKLLIQFQNNGVVDDSQLPKDRFSAERLKGVDSTLKIQPAKLEDSAVYLCASRDPGGLSYNEQFFGPGTRLTVL.

The chain employs TRBV11-2 and TRBJ1-1; no firm D call. Germline V CDR1 and CDR2: SGHAT, FQNNGV. V lost 2 bases and J 7 bases, leaving 5 bases between the germline ends. The CDR3 is 11 residues long. The CDR3 reads CASSLRDEAFF. CDR3 coding DNA: TGTGCCAGCAGCTTACGTGATGAAGCTTTCTTT. The full variable domain, its missing parts supplied by reference TRBV11-2 and TRBJ1-1, is EAGVAQSPRYKIIEKRQSVAFWCNPISGHATLYWYQQILGQGPKLLIQFQNNGVVDDSQLPKDRFSAERLKGVDSTLKIQPAKLEDSAVYLCASSLRDEAFFGQGTRLTVV.

V and J are TRBV6-1 and TRBJ2-1, with TRBD2 identical over 11 bases. CDR3 length: 15 residues. Germline lookup yields CDR1 MNHNS and CDR2 SASEGT. The J segment lost 4 bases and the V segment lost 5 bases, leaving 4 bases of the junction unmatched. The CDR3 is CASSSIAGGYNEQFF. Written as DNA, the CDR3 is TGTGCCAGCAGTTCAATAGCGGGAGGGTACAATGAGCAGTTCTTC.

This clone was observed a single time. The chain joins TRBV29-1 to TRBJ2-2; 7 bases match TRBD1. The germline V gene has CDR1 SQVTM and CDR2 ANQGSEA. CDR3 length equals 14 residues. V was clipped by 7 bases and J by 1 base; unmatched bases: 6. In DNA, the CDR3 is TGCAGCGCGACAGACAGGGAGAACACCGGGGAGCTGTTTTTT. It codes for CSATDRENTGELFF.

V and J are TRBV7-2 and TRBJ1-4; D not certain. Trimming removed 2 bases at V and 0 bases at J, with 19 bases between. CDR1 is SGHTA, CDR2 FQGNSA, per germline. The CDR3 extends over 19 amino acids. The CDR3 loop is CASSLKPPLGPATNEKLFF. The CDR3 DNA is TGTGCCAGCAGCTTAAAACCCCCCTTGGGCCCTGCAACTAATGAAAAACTGTTTTTT.

The chain recombines TRBV2 with TRBJ2-7, with D perhaps assigned TRBD1 or TRBD2 (7 bases each). CDR1 and CDR2 from the germline V gene are SNHLY and FYNNEI. Trimming stripped 4 bases from V and 4 bases from J, with 17 bases between. CDR3 length: 15 residues. The CDR3 protein is CASSGEGTDLYEQYF. The CDR3 DNA reads as TGTGCCAGCAGTGGGGAGGGGACAGACTTATACGAGCAGTACTTC.

This chain joins TRBV30 and TRBJ2-7, with 10 bases lining up with TRBD1. This CDR3 contains 15 residues. V shed 3 bases and J 7 bases; nucleotides not matched to a gene: 12. CDR1 and CDR2 (germline): GTSNPN, SVGIG (reference sequence). The DNA for the CDR3 is TGTGCCTGGAGCGTACTCCCGGGACAGGGGACGGAGCAGTACTTC. Protein sequence: CAWSVLPGQGTEQYF.

Concerning this clone itself: A read error may produce the germline difference seen at one junction end. This rearrangement joins TRBV5-5 to TRBJ2-2, with 7 bases matching TRBD1. The germline gives CDR1 SGHKS, CDR2 YYEKEE (reference sequence). The CDR3 covers 16 residues. CDR3 nucleotides: TGTGTCAGCAGCCTGAGACAGGGAGCGAACACCGGGGAGCTGTTTTTT. Amino acids: CVSSLRQGANTGELFF.

This chain joins TRBV7-9 and TRBJ2-3; D is possibly TRBD2 (6 bases). The V and J ends lost 5 bases and 2 bases respectively, with 17 bases between them. The CDR3 loop spans 16 amino acids. The germline V gene has CDR1 SEHNR and CDR2 FQNEAQ (reference sequence). The CDR3 sequence is CASSTRGSTDTDTQYF. Written as DNA, the CDR3 is TGTGCCAGCAGCACCCGGGGGAGCACTGACACAGATACGCAGTATTTT.

The V gene is TRBV29-1, the J gene TRBJ2-7; D is perhaps TRBD2 (6 bases). V gave up 4 bases and J gave up 3 bases, with 10 bases separating them. CDR3 length: 12 amino acids. Per the germline V gene, CDR1 is SQVTM and CDR2 is ANQGSEA. Written as DNA, the CDR3 is TGCAGCGTTGGGGAGGTAAACTACGAGCAGTACTTC. Its protein is CSVGEVNYEQYF.

The rearrangement uses TRBV7-8 and TRBJ2-1; 11 nucleotides agree with TRBD2. In germline, CDR1 is SGHVS, CDR2 FQNEAQ. CDR3 length equals 19 residues. The ends lost 5 bases at V and 0 bases at J; junction bases unmatched: 12. CDR3 residues: CASSDTSGSLSISYNEQFF. The CDR3 DNA reads TGTGCCAGCAGCGATACTAGCGGGAGTCTTTCCATCTCCTACAATGAGCAGTTCTTC.

The V gene is TRBV6-6, the J gene TRBJ2-2; D call uncertain. Germline values: CDR1 MNHNY, CDR2 SVGAGI (reference sequence). Trimming left V 4 bases short and J 6 bases short, with 6 bases between. CDR3 length equals 12 residues. The CDR3 DNA reads TGTGCCAGCAGTTCGAGTTCCGGGGAGCTGTTTTTT. This gives the protein CASSSSSGELFF.

This rearrangement joins TRBV7-6 to TRBJ1-2; 9 bases agree with TRBD1. V was pared by 4 bases and J by 5 bases, with 11 bases of the junction left unmatched. Germline CDR1 and CDR2: SGHVS and FNYEAQ. This CDR3 has 16 amino acids. CDR3 loop: CASSSKQGAEGYGYTF. In DNA, the CDR3 is TGTGCCAGCAGCTCAAAACAGGGGGCAGAAGGGTATGGCTACACCTTC.

This chain connects TRBV27 to TRBJ2-7; TRBD1 matches at 9 bases. Germline CDR1 MNHEY, CDR2 SMNVEV (reference sequence). Trimming took 5 bases from V and 4 from J; bases not matched to a gene: 6. This CDR3 has 14 residues. CDR3 in DNA: TGTGCCAGCAGTACCGACAGGGGGGGGTACGAGCAGTACTTC. Residues: CASSTDRGGYEQYF.

The chain employs TRBV5-1 and TRBJ2-1; the D gene is possibly TRBD1 (5 bases). The CDR3 is 13 residues long. V shed 0 bases and J shed 7 bases, with 8 bases lying between them. Per the germline V gene, CDR1 is SGHRS and CDR2 is YFSETQ. Written as DNA, the CDR3 is TGCGCCAGCAGCTTGGTAGGGGTGAATGAGCAGTTCTTC. It specifies CASSLVGVNEQFF.

This clone occurred once. This chain joins TRBV29-1 and TRBJ1-1, with TRBD1 as a possible D gene (5 bases). Trimming shortened V by 7 bases and J by 0 bases, and 18 bases separated the two germline ends. CDR3 length: 15 residues. In germline, CDR1 is SQVTM, CDR2 ANQGSEA. The CDR3 DNA is TGCAGCGCAACCGGGACCACTGATCTGAACACTGAAGCTTTCTTT. Translation gives CSATGTTDLNTEAFF.

This clone appeared once. The chain combines TRBV16 with TRBJ1-4; no reliable D call. The germline CDR1 and CDR2 sequences are KGHSY and FQNENV. The CDR3 is 14 residues long. Deletions cut 6 bases from V and 0 bases from J, with 8 bases between. CDR3 amino acids: CASRRESTNEKLFF. The CDR3, as DNA: TGTGCCAGCAGGAGAGAGTCAACTAATGAAAAACTGTTTTTT.

The chain combines TRBV29-1 with TRBJ2-5, with a tentative D call TRBD2 (5 bases). The last part of the DNA fits TRBJ2-7 better; the J call may be wrong. Looked up from germline, CDR1 is SQVTM and CDR2 is ANQGSEA. The CDR3 is 15 residues long. The DNA of the CDR3 is TGCAGCGTTGTAACGGACGGACTCCCCTCCTACGAGCAGTACTTC. This encodes CSVVTDGLPSYEQYF.

The rearrangement links TRBV4-1 to TRBJ1-5; D not certain. The germline gives CDR1 MGHRA, CDR2 YSYEKL. V was clipped by 1 base and J by 2 bases, with 18 bases between them. This CDR3 region has 18 residues. The CDR3: CASSQVLRRQRGNQPQHF. In DNA form, the CDR3 reads TGCGCCAGCAGCCAAGTCCTCCGACGGCAAAGAGGCAATCAGCCCCAGCATTTT.

The V gene is TRBV25-1, the J gene TRBJ2-1; TRBD1 agrees at 10 bases. After removal of 6 bases from V and 10 bases from J, the junction contained 3 bases not matched to a gene. CDR1 and CDR2 from the germline V gene are MGHDK and SYGVNS. The CDR3 covers 12 residues. This CDR3 reads CASSDRGREQFF. In DNA, the CDR3 is TGTGCCAGCAGCGACAGGGGGCGGGAGCAGTTCTTC.